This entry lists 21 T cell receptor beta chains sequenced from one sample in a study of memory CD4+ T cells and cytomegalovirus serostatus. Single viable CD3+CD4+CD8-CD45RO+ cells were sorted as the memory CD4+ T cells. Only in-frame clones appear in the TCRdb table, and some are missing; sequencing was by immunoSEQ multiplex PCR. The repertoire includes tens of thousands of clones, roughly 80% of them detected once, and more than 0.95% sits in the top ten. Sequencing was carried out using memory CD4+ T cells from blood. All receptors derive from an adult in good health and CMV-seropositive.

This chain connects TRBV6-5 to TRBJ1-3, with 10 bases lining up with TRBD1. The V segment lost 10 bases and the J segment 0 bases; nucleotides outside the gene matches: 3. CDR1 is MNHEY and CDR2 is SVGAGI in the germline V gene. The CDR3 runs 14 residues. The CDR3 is CATTGGGSGNTIYF. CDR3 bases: TGTGCCACGACAGGGGGCGGCTCTGGAAACACCATATATTTT.

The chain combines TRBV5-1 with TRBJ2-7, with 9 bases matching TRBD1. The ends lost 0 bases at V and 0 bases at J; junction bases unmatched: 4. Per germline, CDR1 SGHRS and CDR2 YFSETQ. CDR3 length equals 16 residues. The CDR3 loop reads CASSLDRGRSSYEQYF. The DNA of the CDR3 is TGCGCCAGCAGCTTGGACAGGGGGCGCAGCTCCTACGAGCAGTACTTC.

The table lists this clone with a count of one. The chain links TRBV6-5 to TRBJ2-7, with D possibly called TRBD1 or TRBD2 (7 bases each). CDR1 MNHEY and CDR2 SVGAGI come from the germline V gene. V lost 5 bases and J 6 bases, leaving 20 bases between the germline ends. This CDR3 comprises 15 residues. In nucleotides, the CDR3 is TGTGCCAGCAGTCCCCTGGGCAGGGGGGGGTTCGAGCAGTACTTC. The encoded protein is CASSPLGRGGFEQYF.

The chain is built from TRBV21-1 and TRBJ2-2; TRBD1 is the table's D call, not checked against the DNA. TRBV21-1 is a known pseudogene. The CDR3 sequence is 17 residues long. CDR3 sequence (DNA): TGTGCCAGCAGCAAAGAGGATGACAGGGAGTACACCGGGGAGCTGTTTTTT. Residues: CASSKEDDREYTGELFF.

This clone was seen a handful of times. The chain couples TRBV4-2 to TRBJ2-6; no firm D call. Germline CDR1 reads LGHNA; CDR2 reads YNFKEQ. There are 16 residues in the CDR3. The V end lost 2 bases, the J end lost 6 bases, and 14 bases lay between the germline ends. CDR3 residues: CASSQQSSLEANVLTF. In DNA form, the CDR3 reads TGTGCCAGCAGCCAACAGAGTTCTCTCGAGGCCAACGTCCTGACTTTC.

CDR3 sequence (DNA): TGTGCCAGCAGCGTAGGACTACCTGGCCTAGATACGCAGTATTTT. Translated: CASSVGLPGLDTQYF. This chain connects TRBV11-2 to TRBJ2-3; D perhaps matches TRBD2 (6 bases). Germline V gene sequence: CDR1 SGHAT, CDR2 FQNNGV. This CDR3 is 15 amino acids long. Trimming pared 5 bases from V and 5 bases from J, leaving 17 bases between.

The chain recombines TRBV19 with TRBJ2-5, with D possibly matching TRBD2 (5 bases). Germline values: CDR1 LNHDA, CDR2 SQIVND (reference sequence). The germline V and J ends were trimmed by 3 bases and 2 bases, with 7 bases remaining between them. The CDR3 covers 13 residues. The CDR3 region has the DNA TGTGCCAGTAGTATGGGGAGACAAGAGACCCAGTACTTC. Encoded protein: CASSMGRQETQYF.

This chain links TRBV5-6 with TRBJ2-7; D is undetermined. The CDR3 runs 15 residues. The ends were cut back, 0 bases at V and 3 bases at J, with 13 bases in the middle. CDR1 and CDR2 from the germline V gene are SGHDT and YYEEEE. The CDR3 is CASSLGSGRYYEQYF. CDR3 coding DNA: TGTGCCAGCAGCTTGGGGTCAGGCCGCTACTACGAGCAGTACTTC.

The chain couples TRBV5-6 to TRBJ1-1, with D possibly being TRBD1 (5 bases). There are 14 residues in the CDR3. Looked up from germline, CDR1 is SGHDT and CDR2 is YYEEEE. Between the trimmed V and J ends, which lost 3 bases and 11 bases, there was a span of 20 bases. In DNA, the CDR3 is TGTGCCAGCAGCTGGGGCGGCGGGGGGTCCGAGGCTTTCTTT. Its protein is CASSWGGGGSEAFF.

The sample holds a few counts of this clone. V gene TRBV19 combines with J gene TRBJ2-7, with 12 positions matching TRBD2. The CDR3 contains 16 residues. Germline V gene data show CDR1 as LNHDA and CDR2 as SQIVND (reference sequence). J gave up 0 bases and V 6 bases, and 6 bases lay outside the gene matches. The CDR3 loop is CASSKTSGGSSYEQYF. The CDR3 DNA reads TGTGCCAGTAGCAAGACTAGCGGGGGTAGCTCCTACGAGCAGTACTTC.

The CDR3 sequence: CASRPGLQETQYF. The CDR3 coding sequence is TGTGCCAGCAGACCGGGACTTCAAGAGACCCAGTACTTC. The V gene is TRBV5-4, the J gene TRBJ2-5, with a tentative D call TRBD2 (6 bases). Per the germline V gene, CDR1 is SGHNT and CDR2 is YYREEE (reference sequence). The CDR3 consists of 13 residues. With 5 bases removed from V and 2 bases from J, the gap between germline ends came to 10 bases. Full variable domain (outside the CDR3, taken from reference TRBV5-4 and TRBJ2-5): ETGVTQSPTHLIKTRGQQVTLRCSSQSGHNTVSWYQQALGQGPQFIFQYYREEENGRGNFPPRFSGLQFPNYSSELNVNALELDDSALYLCASRPGLQETQYFGPGTRLLVL.

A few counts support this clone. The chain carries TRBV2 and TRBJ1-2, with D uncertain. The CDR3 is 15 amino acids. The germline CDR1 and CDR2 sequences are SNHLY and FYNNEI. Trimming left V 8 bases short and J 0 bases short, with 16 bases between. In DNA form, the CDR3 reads TGTGCCAGCCAGAATAGACGGACGTCTAACTATGGCTACACCTTC. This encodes CASQNRRTSNYGYTF.

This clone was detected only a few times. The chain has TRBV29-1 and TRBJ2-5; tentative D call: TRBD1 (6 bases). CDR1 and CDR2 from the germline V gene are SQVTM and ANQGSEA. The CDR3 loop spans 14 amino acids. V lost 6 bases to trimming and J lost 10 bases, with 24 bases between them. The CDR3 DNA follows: TGCAGCGTCCAACAGGGCATATCTCTGGGGGTCCAGTACTTC. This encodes CSVQQGISLGVQYF.

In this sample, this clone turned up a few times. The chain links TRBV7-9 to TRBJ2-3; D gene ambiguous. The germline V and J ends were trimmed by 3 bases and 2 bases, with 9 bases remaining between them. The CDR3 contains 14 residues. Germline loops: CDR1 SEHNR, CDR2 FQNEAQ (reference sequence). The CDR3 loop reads CASSFQETTDTQYF. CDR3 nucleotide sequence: TGTGCCAGCAGCTTCCAGGAAACCACAGATACGCAGTATTTT.

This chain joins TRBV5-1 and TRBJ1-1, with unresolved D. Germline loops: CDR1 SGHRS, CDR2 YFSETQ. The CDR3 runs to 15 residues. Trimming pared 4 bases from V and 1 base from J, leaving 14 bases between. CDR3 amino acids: CASSQDGSSNTEAFF. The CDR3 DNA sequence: TGCGCCAGCAGCCAGGACGGATCCTCGAACACTGAAGCTTTCTTT.

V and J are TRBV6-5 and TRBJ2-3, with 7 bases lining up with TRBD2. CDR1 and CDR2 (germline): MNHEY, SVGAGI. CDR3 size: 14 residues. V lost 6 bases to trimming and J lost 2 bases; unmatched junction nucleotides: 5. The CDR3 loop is CASRRGGTTDTQYF. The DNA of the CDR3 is TGTGCCAGCAGAAGGGGAGGGACCACAGATACGCAGTATTTT.

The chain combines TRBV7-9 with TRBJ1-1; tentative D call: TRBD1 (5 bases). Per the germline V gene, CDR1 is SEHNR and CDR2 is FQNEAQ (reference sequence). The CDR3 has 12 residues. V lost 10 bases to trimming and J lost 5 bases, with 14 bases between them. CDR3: CANSGGVTEAFF. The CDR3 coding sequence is TGTGCCAATTCCGGGGGGGTTACTGAAGCTTTCTTT.

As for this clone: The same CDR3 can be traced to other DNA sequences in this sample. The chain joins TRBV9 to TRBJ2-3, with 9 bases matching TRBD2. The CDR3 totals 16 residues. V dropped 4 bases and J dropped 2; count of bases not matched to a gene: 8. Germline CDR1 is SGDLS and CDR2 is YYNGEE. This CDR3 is CASSPNPSGDTDTQYF. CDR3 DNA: TGTGCCAGCAGCCCCAACCCTAGCGGGGACACAGATACGCAGTATTTT.

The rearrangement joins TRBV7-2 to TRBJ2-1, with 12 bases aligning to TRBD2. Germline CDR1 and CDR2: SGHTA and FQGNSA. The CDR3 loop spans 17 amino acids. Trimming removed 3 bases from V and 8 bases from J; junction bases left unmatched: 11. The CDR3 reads CASSFPERTSGEDEQFF. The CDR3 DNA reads TGTGCCAGCAGCTTCCCCGAGAGGACTAGCGGGGAGGATGAGCAGTTCTTC.

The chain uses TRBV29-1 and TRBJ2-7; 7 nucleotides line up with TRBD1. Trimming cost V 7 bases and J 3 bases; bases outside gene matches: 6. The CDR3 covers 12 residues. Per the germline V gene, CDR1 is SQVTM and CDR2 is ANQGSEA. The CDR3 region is CSAWTGDYEQYF. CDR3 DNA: TGCAGCGCCTGGACAGGAGACTACGAGCAGTACTTC.

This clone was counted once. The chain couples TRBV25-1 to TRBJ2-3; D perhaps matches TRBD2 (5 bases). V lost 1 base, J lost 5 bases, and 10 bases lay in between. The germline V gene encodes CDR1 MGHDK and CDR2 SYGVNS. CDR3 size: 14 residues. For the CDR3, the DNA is TGTGCCAGCAGTGAATTTGAGGGTAGAGATACGCAGTATTTT. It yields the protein CASSEFEGRDTQYF. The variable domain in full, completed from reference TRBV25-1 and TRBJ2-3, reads EADIYQTPRYLVIGTGKKITLECSQTMGHDKMYWYQQDPGMELHLIHYSYGVNSTEKGDLSSESTVSRIRTEHFPLTLESARPSHTSQYLCASSEFEGRDTQYFGPGTRLTVL.